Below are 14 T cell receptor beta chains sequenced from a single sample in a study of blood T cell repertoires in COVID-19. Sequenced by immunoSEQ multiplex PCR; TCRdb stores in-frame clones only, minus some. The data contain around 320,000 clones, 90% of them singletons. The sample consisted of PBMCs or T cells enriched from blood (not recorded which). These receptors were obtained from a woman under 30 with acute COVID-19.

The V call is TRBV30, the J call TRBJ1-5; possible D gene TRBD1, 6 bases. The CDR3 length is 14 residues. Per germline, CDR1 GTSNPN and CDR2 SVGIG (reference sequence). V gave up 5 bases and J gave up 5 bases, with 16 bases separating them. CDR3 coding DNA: TGTGCCTGGGCCCAGGGGATTGGGGATCAGCCCCAGCATTTT. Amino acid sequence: CAWAQGIGDQPQHF.

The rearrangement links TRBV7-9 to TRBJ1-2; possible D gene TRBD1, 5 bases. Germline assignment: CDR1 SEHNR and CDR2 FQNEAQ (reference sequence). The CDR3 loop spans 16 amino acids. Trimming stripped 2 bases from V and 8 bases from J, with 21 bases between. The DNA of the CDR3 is TGTGCCAGCAGCTTACGGAAGAAAACAGAACAGGAGGGCTACACCTTC. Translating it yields CASSLRKKTEQEGYTF. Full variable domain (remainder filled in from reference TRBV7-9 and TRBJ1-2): DTGVSQNPRHKITKRGQNVTFRCDPISEHNRLYWYRQTLGQGPEFLTYFQNEAQLEKSRLLSDRFSAERPKGSFSTLEIQRTEQGDSAMYLCASSLRKKTEQEGYTFGSGTRLTVV.

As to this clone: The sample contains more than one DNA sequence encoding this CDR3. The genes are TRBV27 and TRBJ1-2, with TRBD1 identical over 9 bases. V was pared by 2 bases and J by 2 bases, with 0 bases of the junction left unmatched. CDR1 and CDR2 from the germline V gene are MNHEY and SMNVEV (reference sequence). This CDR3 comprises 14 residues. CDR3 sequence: CASSLGQGNYGYTF. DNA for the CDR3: TGTGCCAGCAGTTTAGGACAGGGGAACTATGGCTACACCTTC.

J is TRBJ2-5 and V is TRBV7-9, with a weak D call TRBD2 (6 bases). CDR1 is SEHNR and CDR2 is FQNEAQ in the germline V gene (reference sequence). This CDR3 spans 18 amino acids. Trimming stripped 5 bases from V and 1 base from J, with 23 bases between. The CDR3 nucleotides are TGTGCCAGCAGCCCCTCGGAGGGCTCTCGAGCTCTCCAAGAGACCCAGTACTTC. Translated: CASSPSEGSRALQETQYF.

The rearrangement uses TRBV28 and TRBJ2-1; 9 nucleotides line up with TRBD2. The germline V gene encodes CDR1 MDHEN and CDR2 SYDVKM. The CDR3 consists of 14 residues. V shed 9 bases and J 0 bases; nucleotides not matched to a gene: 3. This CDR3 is CASLSGSSYNEQFF. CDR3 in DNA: TGTGCCAGTCTTAGCGGGAGCTCCTACAATGAGCAGTTCTTC. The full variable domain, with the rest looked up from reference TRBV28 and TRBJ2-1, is DVKVTQSSRYLVKRTGEKVFLECVQDMDHENMFWYRQDPGLGLRLIYFSYDVKMKEKGDIPEGYSVSREKKERFSLILESASTNQTSMYLCASLSGSSYNEQFFGPGTRLTVL.

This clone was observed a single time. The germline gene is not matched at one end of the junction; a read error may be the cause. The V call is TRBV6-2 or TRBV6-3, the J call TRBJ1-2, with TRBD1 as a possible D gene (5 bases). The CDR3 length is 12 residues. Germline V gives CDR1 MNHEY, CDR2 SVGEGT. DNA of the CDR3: TGTGCCAGCAGTTCCCAGGCGGGGGTCCAAGACTTC. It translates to CASSSQAGVQDF.

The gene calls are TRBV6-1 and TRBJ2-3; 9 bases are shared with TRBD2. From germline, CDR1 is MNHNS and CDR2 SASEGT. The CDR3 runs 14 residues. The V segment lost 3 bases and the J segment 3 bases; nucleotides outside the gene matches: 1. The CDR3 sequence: CASSDSGSTDTQYF. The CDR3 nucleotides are TGTGCCAGCAGTGATAGCGGGAGTACAGATACGCAGTATTTT.

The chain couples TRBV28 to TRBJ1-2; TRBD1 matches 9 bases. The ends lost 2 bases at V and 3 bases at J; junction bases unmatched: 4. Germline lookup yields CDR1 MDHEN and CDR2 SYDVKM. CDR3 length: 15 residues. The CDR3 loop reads CASSLGQGIDYGYTF. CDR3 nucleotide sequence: TGTGCCAGCAGTTTAGGACAGGGGATCGACTATGGCTACACCTTC.

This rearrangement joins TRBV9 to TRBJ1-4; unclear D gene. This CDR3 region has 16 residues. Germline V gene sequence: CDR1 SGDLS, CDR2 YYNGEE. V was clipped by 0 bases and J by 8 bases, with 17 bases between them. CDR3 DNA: TGTGCCAGCAGCGTAGGCCCCGTCCGGGGAGGGGAAAAACTGTTTTTT. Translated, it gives CASSVGPVRGGEKLFF.

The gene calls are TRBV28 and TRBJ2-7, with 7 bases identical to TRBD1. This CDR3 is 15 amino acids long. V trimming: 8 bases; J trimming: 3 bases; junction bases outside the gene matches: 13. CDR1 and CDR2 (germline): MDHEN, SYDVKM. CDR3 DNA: TGTGCCAGCTCATGGGGTGGGACAGACCTCTACGAGCAGTACTTC. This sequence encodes CASSWGGTDLYEQYF.

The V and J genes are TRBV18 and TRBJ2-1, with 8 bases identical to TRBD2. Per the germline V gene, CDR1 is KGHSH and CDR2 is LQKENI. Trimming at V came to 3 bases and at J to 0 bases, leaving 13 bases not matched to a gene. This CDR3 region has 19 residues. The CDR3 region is CASSPPGLGSLSSYNEQFF. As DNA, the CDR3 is TGTGCCAGCTCACCTCCGGGACTAGGCTCCCTGAGCTCCTACAATGAGCAGTTCTTC.

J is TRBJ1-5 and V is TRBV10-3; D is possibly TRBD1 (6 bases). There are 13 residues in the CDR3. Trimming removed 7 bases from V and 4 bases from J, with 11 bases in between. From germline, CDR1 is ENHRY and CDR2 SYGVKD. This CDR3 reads CAINRGGNQPQHF. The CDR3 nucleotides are TGTGCCATCAATAGGGGGGGTAATCAGCCCCAGCATTTT.

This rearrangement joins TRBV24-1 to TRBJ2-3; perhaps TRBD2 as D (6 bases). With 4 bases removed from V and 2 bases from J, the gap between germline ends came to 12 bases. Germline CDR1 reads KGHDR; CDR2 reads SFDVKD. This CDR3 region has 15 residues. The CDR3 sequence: CATSDASDLTDTQYF. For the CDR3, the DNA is TGTGCCACCAGTGACGCTAGCGATCTCACAGATACGCAGTATTTT.

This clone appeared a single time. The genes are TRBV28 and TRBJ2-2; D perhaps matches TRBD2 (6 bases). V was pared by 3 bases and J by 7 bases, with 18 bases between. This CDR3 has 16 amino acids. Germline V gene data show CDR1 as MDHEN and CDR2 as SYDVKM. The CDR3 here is CASSLAPGGANGELFF. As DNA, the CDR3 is TGTGCCAGCAGTTTGGCCCCGGGCGGGGCAAACGGGGAGCTGTTTTTT.